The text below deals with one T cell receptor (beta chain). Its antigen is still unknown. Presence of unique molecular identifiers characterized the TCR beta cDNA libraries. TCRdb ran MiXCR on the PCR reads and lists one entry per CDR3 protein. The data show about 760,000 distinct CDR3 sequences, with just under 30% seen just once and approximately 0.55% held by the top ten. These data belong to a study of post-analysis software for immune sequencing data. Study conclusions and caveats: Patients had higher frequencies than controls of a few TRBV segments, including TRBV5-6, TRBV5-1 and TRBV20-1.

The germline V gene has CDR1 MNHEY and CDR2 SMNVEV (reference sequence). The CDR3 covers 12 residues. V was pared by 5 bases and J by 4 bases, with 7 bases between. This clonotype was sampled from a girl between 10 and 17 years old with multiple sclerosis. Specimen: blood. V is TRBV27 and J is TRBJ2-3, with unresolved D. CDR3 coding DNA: TGTGCCAGCAGTCCTCAGGCAGATACGCAGTATTTT. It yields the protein CASSPQADTQYF.